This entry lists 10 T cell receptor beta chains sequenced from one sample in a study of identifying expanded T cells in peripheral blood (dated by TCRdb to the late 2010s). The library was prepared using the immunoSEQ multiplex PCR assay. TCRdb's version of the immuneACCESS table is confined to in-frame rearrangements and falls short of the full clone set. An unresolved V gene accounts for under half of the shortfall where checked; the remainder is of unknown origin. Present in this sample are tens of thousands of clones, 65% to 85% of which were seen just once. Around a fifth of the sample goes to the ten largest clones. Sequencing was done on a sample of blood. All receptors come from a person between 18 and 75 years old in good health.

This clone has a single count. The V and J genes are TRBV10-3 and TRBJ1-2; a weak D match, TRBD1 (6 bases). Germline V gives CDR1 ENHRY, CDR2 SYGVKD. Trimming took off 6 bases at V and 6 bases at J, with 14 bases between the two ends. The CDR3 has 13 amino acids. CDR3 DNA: TGTGCCATCAGAGATATAGCAGGGGATGGCTACACCTTC. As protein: CAIRDIAGDGYTF.

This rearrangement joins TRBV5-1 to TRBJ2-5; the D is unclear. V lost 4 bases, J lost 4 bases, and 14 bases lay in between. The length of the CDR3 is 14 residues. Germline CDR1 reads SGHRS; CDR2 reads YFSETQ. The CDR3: CASSREGLRETQYF. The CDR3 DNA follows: TGCGCCAGCAGCCGCGAAGGGTTACGAGAGACCCAGTACTTC.

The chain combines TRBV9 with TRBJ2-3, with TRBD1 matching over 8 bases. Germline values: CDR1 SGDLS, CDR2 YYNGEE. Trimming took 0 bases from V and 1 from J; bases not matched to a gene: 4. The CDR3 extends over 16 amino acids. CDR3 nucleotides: TGTGCCAGCAGCGTAGGTCCAGGGGGCCGCACAGATACGCAGTATTTT. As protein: CASSVGPGGRTDTQYF.

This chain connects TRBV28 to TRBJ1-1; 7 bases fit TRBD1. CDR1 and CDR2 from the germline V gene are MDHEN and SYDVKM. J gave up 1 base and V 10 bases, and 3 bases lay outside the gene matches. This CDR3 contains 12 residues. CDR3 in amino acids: CATHRGNTEAFF. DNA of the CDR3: TGTGCCACCCACAGGGGGAACACTGAAGCTTTCTTT.

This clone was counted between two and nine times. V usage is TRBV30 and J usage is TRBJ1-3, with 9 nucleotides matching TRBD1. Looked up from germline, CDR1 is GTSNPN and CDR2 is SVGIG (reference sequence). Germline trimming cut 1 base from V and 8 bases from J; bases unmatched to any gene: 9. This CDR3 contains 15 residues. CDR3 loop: CAWSDQDRGGDTIYF. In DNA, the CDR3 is TGTGCCTGGAGTGACCAGGACAGGGGAGGGGACACCATATATTTT.

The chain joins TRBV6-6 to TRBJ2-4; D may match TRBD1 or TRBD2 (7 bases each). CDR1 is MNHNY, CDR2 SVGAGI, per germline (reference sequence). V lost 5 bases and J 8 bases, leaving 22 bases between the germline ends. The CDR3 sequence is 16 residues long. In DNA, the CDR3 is TGTGCCAGCAGTACACCAGACAGGGCGGGGAGGGACATTCAGTACTTC. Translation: CASSTPDRAGRDIQYF.

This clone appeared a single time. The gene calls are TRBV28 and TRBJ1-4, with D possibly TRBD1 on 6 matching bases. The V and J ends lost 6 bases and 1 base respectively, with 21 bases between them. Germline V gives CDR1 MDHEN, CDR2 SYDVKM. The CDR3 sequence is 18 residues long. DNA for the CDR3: TGTGCCAGCAGCATCACAGGGTTGGGGACATTAACTAATGAAAAACTGTTTTTT. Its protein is CASSITGLGTLTNEKLFF.

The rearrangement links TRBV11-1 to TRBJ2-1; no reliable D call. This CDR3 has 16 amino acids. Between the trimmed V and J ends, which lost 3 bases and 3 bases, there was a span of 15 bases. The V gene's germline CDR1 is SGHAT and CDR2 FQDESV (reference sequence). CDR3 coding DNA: TGTGCCAGCAGCTTTGAAATTTTTGGTTTCTACAATGAGCAGTTCTTC. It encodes CASSFEIFGFYNEQFF.

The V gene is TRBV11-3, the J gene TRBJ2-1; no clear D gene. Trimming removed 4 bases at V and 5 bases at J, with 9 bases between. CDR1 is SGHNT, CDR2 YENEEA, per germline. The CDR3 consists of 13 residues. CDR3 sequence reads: CASSSHFNNEQFF. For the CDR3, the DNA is TGTGCCAGCAGCTCTCATTTTAACAATGAGCAGTTCTTC.

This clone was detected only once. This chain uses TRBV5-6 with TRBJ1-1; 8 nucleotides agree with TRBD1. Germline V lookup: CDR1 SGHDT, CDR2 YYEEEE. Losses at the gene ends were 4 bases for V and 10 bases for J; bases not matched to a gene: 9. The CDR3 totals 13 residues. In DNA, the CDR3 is TGTGCCAGCAGCCCGCAAGACAGGGGTCCAGCTTTCTTT. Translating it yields CASSPQDRGPAFF.